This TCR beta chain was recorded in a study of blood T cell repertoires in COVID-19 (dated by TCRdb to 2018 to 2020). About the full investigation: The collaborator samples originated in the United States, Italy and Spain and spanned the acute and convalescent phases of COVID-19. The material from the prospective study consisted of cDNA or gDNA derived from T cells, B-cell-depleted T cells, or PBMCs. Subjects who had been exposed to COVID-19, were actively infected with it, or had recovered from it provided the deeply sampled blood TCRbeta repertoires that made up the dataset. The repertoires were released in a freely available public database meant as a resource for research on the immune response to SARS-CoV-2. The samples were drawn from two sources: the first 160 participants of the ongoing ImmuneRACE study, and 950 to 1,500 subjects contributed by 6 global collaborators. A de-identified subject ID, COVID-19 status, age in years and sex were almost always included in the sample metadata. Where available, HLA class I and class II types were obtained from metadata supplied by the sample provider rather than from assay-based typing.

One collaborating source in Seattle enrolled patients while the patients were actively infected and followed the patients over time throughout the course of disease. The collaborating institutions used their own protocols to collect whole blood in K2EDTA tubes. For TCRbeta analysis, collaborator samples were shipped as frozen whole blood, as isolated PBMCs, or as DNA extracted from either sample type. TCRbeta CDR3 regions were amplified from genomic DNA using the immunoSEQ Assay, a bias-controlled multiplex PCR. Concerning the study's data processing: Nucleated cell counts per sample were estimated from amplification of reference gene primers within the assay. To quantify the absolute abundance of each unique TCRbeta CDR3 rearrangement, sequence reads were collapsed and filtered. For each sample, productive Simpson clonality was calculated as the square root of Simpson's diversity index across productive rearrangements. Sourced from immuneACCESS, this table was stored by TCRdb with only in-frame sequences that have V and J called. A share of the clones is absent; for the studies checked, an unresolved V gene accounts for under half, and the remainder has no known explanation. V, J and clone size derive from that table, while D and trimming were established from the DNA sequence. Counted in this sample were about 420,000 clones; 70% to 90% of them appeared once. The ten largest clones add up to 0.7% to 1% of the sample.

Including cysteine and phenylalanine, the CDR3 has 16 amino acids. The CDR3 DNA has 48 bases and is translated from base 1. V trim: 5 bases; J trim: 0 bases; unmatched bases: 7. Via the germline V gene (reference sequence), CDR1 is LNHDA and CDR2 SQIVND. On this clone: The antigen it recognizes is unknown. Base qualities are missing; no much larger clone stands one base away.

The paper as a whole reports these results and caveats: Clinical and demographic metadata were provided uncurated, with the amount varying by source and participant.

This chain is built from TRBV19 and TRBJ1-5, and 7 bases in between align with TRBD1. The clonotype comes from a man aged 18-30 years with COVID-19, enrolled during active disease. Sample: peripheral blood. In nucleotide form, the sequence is TGTGCCAGTAGTGACGACAGGGATTATAGCAATCAGCCCCAGCATTTT. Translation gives CASSDDRDYSNQPQHF.